This is a list of T cell receptor beta chains from one sample in a study of beta chain features in type 1 diabetes. Here immunoSEQ multiplex PCR was the method, and the copy in TCRdb shows in-frame clones only, minus some. The sample gives about 390,000 clones, 9.6% of which show up once; about 0.6% is in the top ten. Specimen: central memory CD4+ T cells from blood. These receptor sequences come from a man aged 25 to 40 with type 1 diabetes. CDR3s include the opening cysteine and the closing phenylalanine or tryptophan. Fields, in order: J gene, V gene, CDR3 protein.

j_call: TRBJ2-7
v_call: TRBV21-1
cdr3_aa: CASSSCYEQYF

j_call: TRBJ1-2
v_call: TRBV5-4
cdr3_aa: CASSDAREGPNYGYTF

j_call: TRBJ2-1
v_call: TRBV7-6
cdr3_aa: CASSLTGYDNEQFF

j_call: TRBJ2-3
v_call: TRBV5-1
cdr3_aa: CASSFDRGAEATQYF

j_call: .
v_call: TRBV15
cdr3_aa: CATSPRLAGAHEQYF

j_call: TRBJ2-1
v_call: TRBV11-1
cdr3_aa: CASSATRGLSSYNEQFF

j_call: TRBJ1-2
v_call: TRBV7-9
cdr3_aa: CASSFTAQANYGYTF

j_call: TRBJ2-5
v_call: TRBV27
cdr3_aa: CASSTTLSIRQGRQETQYF

j_call: TRBJ1-1
v_call: TRBV28
cdr3_aa: CASSLADANTEAFF

j_call: TRBJ1-2
v_call: TRBV7-2
cdr3_aa: CASSPRWQANYGYTF

j_call: TRBJ2-1
v_call: TRBV7-2
cdr3_aa: CASSRTHGEQFF

j_call: TRBJ2-5
v_call: TRBV6-5
cdr3_aa: CASSYLKQETQYF

j_call: TRBJ2-3
v_call: TRBV4-2
cdr3_aa: CASSWGTSPADTQYF

j_call: TRBJ2-7
v_call: TRBV28
cdr3_aa: CASSPGGGSPYEQYF

j_call: TRBJ2-7
v_call: TRBV6-5
cdr3_aa: CASRSDATYEQYF

j_call: TRBJ1-2
v_call: TRBV28
cdr3_aa: CASSPSTRGYTF

j_call: TRBJ2-1
v_call: TRBV19
cdr3_aa: CASARGIAYNEQFF

j_call: TRBJ2-2
v_call: TRBV6-5
cdr3_aa: CASSYGPGELFF

j_call: TRBJ2-1
v_call: TRBV5-6
cdr3_aa: CASTRREVSYNEQFF

j_call: TRBJ2-5
v_call: TRBV7-8
cdr3_aa: CASSPWRGGQETQYF

j_call: TRBJ1-2
v_call: TRBV6-1
cdr3_aa: CASRGTGFYGYTF

j_call: TRBJ2-4
v_call: TRBV14
cdr3_aa: CASSQDWGIQYF

j_call: TRBJ2-7
v_call: TRBV6-1
cdr3_aa: CASSEAWGAPSYEQYF

j_call: TRBJ2-2
v_call: TRBV18
cdr3_aa: CASSPRGARNTGELFF

j_call: TRBJ1-2
v_call: TRBV7-8
cdr3_aa: CASSLDAHDYGYTF

j_call: TRBJ2-2
v_call: TRBV7-9
cdr3_aa: CASRMDRGNTGELFF

j_call: TRBJ2-3
v_call: TRBV6-5
cdr3_aa: CASSTVAASTYTQYF

j_call: TRBJ2-7
v_call: TRBV5-1
cdr3_aa: CASSLAGPEQYF

j_call: TRBJ1-1
v_call: TRBV7-3
cdr3_aa: CASSLSPTPNTEAFF

j_call: TRBJ1-2
v_call: TRBV5-1
cdr3_aa: CASSFQGARGYTF

j_call: TRBJ1-2
v_call: TRBV6-5
cdr3_aa: CASILDSLYGYTF

j_call: TRBJ1-1
v_call: TRBV7-2
cdr3_aa: CASSSRPGNTEAFF

j_call: TRBJ2-7
v_call: TRBV9
cdr3_aa: CASSPRASGRVYEQYF

j_call: TRBJ2-4
v_call: TRBV7-2
cdr3_aa: CASSPNFGDIQYF

j_call: TRBJ2-2
v_call: TRBV10-2
cdr3_aa: CASSEALPYGELFF

j_call: TRBJ2-1
v_call: TRBV7-2
cdr3_aa: CASSRNGGSTNEQFF

j_call: TRBJ2-7
v_call: TRBV7-9
cdr3_aa: CASSLGGTSYEQYF

j_call: TRBJ2-5
v_call: TRBV7-2
cdr3_aa: CASSSGTIKETQYF

j_call: .
v_call: TRBV6-5
cdr3_aa: CASSLWGLAGSEQYF

j_call: TRBJ1-4
v_call: TRBV7-9
cdr3_aa: CASTLGDNEKLFF

j_call: TRBJ1-5
v_call: TRBV7-3
cdr3_aa: CASSTDAWGNQPQHF

j_call: TRBJ2-1
v_call: TRBV27
cdr3_aa: CASSLFDRYNEQFF

j_call: TRBJ1-2
v_call: TRBV7-2
cdr3_aa: CASSLNRGSPDGYTF

j_call: TRBJ2-7
v_call: TRBV5-4
cdr3_aa: CASSLDPAADKMKQYF

j_call: TRBJ1-1
v_call: TRBV27
cdr3_aa: CASGGQSSVSEAFF

j_call: TRBJ1-2
v_call: TRBV6-5
cdr3_aa: CASSTGTDGYTF

j_call: TRBJ2-5
v_call: TRBV27
cdr3_aa: CASKETQYF

j_call: TRBJ2-1
v_call: TRBV29-1
cdr3_aa: CSVARTSGRGEQFF

j_call: TRBJ1-1
v_call: TRBV5-1
cdr3_aa: CASSQNWDRGNIVTEAFF

j_call: TRBJ2-3
v_call: TRBV25-1
cdr3_aa: CASGGLAVTGSTDTQYF

j_call: TRBJ2-7
v_call: TRBV7-9
cdr3_aa: CASSLDRGIHEQYF

j_call: TRBJ2-1
v_call: TRBV5-1
cdr3_aa: CASTRTGDYNEQFF

j_call: TRBJ2-2
v_call: TRBV4-2
cdr3_aa: CASSPLAGDTGELFF

j_call: TRBJ1-4
v_call: TRBV4-3
cdr3_aa: CASSQEGRSTNEKLFF

j_call: TRBJ1-2
v_call: TRBV6-6
cdr3_aa: CASSYSDGGYTF

j_call: TRBJ2-7
v_call: TRBV28
cdr3_aa: CASNTPGRLYEQYF

j_call: TRBJ2-1
v_call: TRBV12-5
cdr3_aa: CASGFGAGGNNEQFF

j_call: TRBJ1-1
v_call: TRBV6-5
cdr3_aa: CASRMYRSLNTEAFF

j_call: TRBJ2-3
v_call: TRBV9
cdr3_aa: CASSPIAGLGSDTQYF

j_call: TRBJ1-3
v_call: TRBV9
cdr3_aa: CASSVSGFSGNTIYF